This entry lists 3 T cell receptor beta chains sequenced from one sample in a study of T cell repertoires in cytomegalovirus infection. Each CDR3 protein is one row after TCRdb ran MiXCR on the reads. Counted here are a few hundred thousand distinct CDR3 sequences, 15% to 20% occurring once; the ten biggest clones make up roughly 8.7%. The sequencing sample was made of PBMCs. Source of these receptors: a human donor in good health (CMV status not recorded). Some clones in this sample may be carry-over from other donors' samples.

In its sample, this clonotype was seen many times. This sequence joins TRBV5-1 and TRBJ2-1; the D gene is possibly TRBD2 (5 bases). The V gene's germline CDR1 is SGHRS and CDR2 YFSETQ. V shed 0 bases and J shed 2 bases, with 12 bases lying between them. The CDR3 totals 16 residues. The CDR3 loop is CASSLVGSYTYNEQFF. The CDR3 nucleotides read TGCGCCAGCAGCTTGGTAGGGAGCTACACCTACAATGAGCAGTTCTTC. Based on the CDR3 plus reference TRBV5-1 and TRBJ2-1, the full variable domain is KAGVTQTPRYLIKTRGQQVTLSCSPISGHRSVSWYQQTPGQGLQFLFEYFSETQRNKGNFPGRFSGRQFSNSRSEMNVSTLELGDSALYLCASSLVGSYTYNEQFFGPGTRLTVL.

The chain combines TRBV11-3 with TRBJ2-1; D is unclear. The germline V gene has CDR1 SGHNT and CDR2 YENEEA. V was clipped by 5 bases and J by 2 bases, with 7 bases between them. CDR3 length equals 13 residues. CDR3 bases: TGTGCCAGCAGCCGAGAGGCCTACAATGAGCAGTTCTTC. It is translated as CASSREAYNEQFF.

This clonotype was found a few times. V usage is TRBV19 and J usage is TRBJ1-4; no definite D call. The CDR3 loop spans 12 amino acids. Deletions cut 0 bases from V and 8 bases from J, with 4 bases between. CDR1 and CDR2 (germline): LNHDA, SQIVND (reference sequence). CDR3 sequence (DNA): TGTGCCAGTAGTATAGAGGCGGAAAAACTGTTTTTT. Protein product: CASSIEAEKLFF. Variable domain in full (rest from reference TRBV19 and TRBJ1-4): DGGITQSPKYLFRKEGQNVTLSCEQNLNHDAMYWYRQDPGQGLRLIYYSQIVNDFQKGDIAEGYSVSREKKESFPLTVTSAQKNPTAFYLCASSIEAEKLFFGSGTQLSVL.